This TCR beta chain was sequenced in a study of Ad26.COV2.S vaccination and SARS-CoV-2 variants. Study background: Once, or twice with 56 days between doses, Ad26.COV2.S was given intramuscularly. Study-wide points: Quantification of TCR breadth and depth may have yielded underestimates of total T cell responses. There was reportedly substantial breadth in spike-specific CD8+ and CD4+ T cell responses after vaccination.

The assay was immunoSEQ multiplex PCR, and TCRdb's table has in-frame clones only and misses some. The sample contains about 390,000 clones, more than 85% of which appear only once. The treatment here: roughly 19 received Ad26.COV2.S at low or high dose, single or two shots; roughly five received placebo; per-sample allocation not given. The study sampled participants on day 63 after the first vaccine or placebo injection. An Ad26 vector expressing Wuhan-strain SARS-CoV-2 spike served as the vaccine. The CDR3 covers 14 residues. V lost 4 bases to trimming and J lost 5 bases; unmatched junction nucleotides: 6. Germline CDR1 SGHKS, CDR2 YYEKEE (reference sequence). Comments on this clone: The antigen remains unidentified.

The TCR originated in a person aged 18-65 years who received the Ad26.COV2.S COVID-19 vaccine or a placebo. V gene TRBV5-5 combines with J gene TRBJ1-2; 9 nucleotides align to TRBD1. The source was peripheral blood, collected in a trial of Ad26.COV2.S vaccine versus placebo. The CDR3 reads CASSETGGMYGYTF. CDR3 nucleotides: TGTGCCAGCAGCGAAACAGGGGGCATGTATGGCTACACCTTC.